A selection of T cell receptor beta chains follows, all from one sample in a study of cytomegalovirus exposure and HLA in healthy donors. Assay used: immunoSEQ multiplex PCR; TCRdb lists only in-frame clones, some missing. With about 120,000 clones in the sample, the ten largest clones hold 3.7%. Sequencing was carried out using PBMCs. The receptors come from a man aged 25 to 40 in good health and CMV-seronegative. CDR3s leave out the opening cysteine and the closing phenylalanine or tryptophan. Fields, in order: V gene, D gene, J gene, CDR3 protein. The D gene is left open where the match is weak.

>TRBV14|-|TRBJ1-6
ASSQDHRGGQD
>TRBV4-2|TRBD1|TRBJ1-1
ASSHPAGGTEAF
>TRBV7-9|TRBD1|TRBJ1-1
ASSPRGGGGHTEAF
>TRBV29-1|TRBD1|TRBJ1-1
SVVLRQGNTEAF
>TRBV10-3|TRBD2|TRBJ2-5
AISPGPTSGGAEETQY
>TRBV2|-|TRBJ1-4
ASQRDSPNEKLF
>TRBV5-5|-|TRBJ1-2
ASSTRPEGGDGYT
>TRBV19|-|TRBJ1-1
ASRFRGQTEAF
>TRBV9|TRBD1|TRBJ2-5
ASSPGQGANRETQY
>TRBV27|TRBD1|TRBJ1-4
ASSLWGTGTGEKLF
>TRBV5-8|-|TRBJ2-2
ASSFRDRELF
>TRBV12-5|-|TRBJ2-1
ASGLVGGWDEQF
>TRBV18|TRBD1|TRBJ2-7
ASSPGQGTYEQY
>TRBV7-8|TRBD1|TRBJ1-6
ASNSGQVRPLH
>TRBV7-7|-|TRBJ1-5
ASSPIGGGFFNQPQH
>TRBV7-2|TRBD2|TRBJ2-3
ASSLGASGAMGTQY
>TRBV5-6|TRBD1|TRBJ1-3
ASSRQGFKNTIY
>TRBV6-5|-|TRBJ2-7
ASTSPGGTTLEY
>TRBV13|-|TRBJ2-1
ASSRSEVGSDNEQF
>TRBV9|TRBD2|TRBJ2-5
ASSVVGLAGIQETQY
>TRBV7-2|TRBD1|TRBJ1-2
ASSFRQGATSPYGYT
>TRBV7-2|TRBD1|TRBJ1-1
ASSPRQGMNTEAF
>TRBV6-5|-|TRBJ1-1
ASSYGQKAF
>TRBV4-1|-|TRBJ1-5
ASSHQPGATNQPQH
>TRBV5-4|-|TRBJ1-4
ASSPREGDEKLF
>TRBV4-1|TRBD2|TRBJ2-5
ASSPGTSGETQY
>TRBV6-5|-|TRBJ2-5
ASSPPSAGTQY
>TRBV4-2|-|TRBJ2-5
ASSQRLVETQY
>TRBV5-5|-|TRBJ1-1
ASSARPNTEAF
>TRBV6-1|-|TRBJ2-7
ASSGAGNYEQY
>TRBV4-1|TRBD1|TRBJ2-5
ASSQGWTGETQY
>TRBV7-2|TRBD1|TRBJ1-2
ASSPPGGRVGYT
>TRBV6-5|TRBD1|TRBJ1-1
ASSYWTGGDTEAF
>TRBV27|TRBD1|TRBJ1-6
ASSLSMPGQGWDSPLH
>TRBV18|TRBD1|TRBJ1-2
ASSREDRDRGYGYT
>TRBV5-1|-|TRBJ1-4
ASSLREREKLF
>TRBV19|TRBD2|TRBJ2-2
ASRTGGSTGELF
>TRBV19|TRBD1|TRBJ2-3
ARDRGRTDTQY
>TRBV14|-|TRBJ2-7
ASSPQRGEQY
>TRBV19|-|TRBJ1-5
ASSIRPEGGNQPQH
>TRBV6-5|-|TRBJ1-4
ASSYSSRVYEKLF
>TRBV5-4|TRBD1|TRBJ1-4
ASSLQGSEKLF
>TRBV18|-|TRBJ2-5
ASSPRQTQETQY
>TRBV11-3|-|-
ASSPTLGGCNYEQY
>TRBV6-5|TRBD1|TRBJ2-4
ASMRQGAKNIQY
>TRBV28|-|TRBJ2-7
ASSLIGVAYEQY
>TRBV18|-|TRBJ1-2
ASSPSPEVSYGYT
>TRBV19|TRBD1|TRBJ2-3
ASRGTGVSTDTQY
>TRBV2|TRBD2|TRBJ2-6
ASRGSGGAAGANVLT
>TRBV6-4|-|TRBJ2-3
ASSETASTDTQY
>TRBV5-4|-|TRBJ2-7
ASSLGQIRGSEQY
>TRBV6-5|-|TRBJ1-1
ASSTTPGETEAF
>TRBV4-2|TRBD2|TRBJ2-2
ASSQDPIAGGPTGGLF
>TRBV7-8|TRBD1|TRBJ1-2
ASSLEQGDFYGYT
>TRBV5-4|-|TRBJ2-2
ASSSRDTNTGELF
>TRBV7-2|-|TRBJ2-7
ASSSGVEPYEQY
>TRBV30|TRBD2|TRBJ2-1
AWSTIAGVLYEQF
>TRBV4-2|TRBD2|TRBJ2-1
ASSLSGTSVNEQF
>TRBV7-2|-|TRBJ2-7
ASSSGTRGAVSSYEQY
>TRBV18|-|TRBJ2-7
ASSRGPLYEQY